A single sample gave rise to the 32 T cell receptor beta chains below, sequenced in a study of shared clonotypes between healthy human individuals. Terminally differentiated effector memory CD45RA+ cells were excluded by CCR7 positive selection of CD45RO-negative cells. Assay: immunoSEQ multiplex PCR; the TCRdb copy retains only in-frame clones and omits some. The sample lists roughly 2.1 million clones; about 92% were seen once. The sequenced sample consisted of naive CD8+ T cells from PBMCs. The receptors here all came from a young man in good health. Some clones in this sample may be carry-over from other donors' samples.

The rearrangement joins TRBV29-1 to TRBJ2-1, with D unclear. V was trimmed by 1 base and J by 0 bases, leaving 7 bases between them. Germline V gives CDR1 SQVTM, CDR2 ANQGSEA. The CDR3 is 14 amino acids. The CDR3 loop reads CSVEAPSSYNEQFF. The CDR3 DNA reads as TGCAGCGTTGAAGCGCCTAGCTCCTACAATGAGCAGTTCTTC.

The chain combines TRBV27 with TRBJ1-3; the D is unclear. CDR3 length equals 14 residues. V was clipped by 5 bases and J by 4 bases, with 12 bases between them. Germline loops: CDR1 MNHEY, CDR2 SMNVEV (reference sequence). DNA of the CDR3: TGTGCCAGCAGTACGGGAAAGAGCGGAAACACCATATATTTT. Protein product: CASSTGKSGNTIYF.

In this sample, this clone turned up a few times. J is TRBJ2-5 and V is TRBV5-6; a possible D gene is TRBD2 (7 bases). Germline V lookup: CDR1 SGHDT, CDR2 YYEEEE. The length of the CDR3 is 12 residues. Trimming left V 7 bases short and J 5 bases short, with 12 bases between. CDR3 sequence (DNA): TGTGCCAGCGGAAGGGGGGGCGAGACCCAGTACTTC. Translating gives CASGRGGETQYF. The variable domain in full, with the rest retrieved from reference TRBV5-6 and TRBJ2-5, is DAGVTQSPTHLIKTRGQQVTLRCSPKSGHDTVSWYQQALGQGPQFIFQYYEEEERQRGNFPDRFSGHQFPNYSSELNVNALLLGDSALYLCASGRGGETQYFGPGTRLLVL.

The V and J genes are TRBV5-6 and TRBJ2-3, with D possibly TRBD1 on 6 matching bases. The CDR3 has 15 amino acids. Between the trimmed V and J ends, which lost 0 bases and 2 bases, there was a span of 10 bases. Germline V gene sequence: CDR1 SGHDT, CDR2 YYEEEE. Here the CDR3 reads CASSLERDNTDTQYF. The CDR3, as DNA: TGTGCCAGCAGCTTGGAACGGGACAACACAGATACGCAGTATTTT.

The chain links TRBV13 to TRBJ1-3; D uncertain. This CDR3 spans 14 amino acids. Germline CDR1 reads PRHDT; CDR2 reads FYEKMQ (reference sequence). The V end lost 4 bases, the J end lost 0 bases, and 7 bases lay between the germline ends. This chain's CDR3 is CASSSGRSGNTIYF. DNA for the CDR3: TGTGCCAGCAGCTCGGGTCGCTCTGGAAACACCATATATTTT.

The V and J genes are TRBV5-1 and TRBJ1-1, with D uncertain. Per the germline V gene, CDR1 is SGHRS and CDR2 is YFSETQ. Trimming removed 1 base at V and 6 bases at J, with 16 bases between. The CDR3 totals 15 residues. In DNA, the CDR3 is TGCGCCAGCAGCTTGAGTATCCCGGTCTTGGCTGAAGCTTTCTTT. The encoded protein is CASSLSIPVLAEAFF.

The chain has TRBV5-1 and TRBJ2-1, with 10 positions matching TRBD2. The CDR3 totals 15 residues. Per germline, CDR1 SGHRS and CDR2 YFSETQ. V was clipped by 2 bases and J by 5 bases; unmatched bases: 4. CDR3: CASSLLLAGNNEQFF. The CDR3 DNA follows: TGCGCCAGCAGCTTATTACTAGCGGGAAACAATGAGCAGTTCTTC.

V and J are TRBV6-5 and TRBJ2-7; 11 nucleotides agree with TRBD2. CDR1 and CDR2 (germline): MNHEY, SVGAGI. V gave up 6 bases and J gave up 3 bases; unmatched junction bases: 7. This CDR3 is built from 15 residues. CDR3 DNA: TGTGCCAGCAGGGAGCTAGCGGGAGGCTTCTACGAGCAGTACTTC. This codes for CASRELAGGFYEQYF.

CDR3 bases: TGCGCCAGCAGCCTAGGACTAGCGGGAATCGCGAACACCGGGGAGCTGTTTTTT. It translates to CASSLGLAGIANTGELFF. V usage is TRBV4-3 and J usage is TRBJ2-2, with TRBD2 matching 12 bases. V gave up 4 bases and J gave up 0 bases; unmatched junction bases: 6. The CDR3 contains 18 residues. Germline V gene data show CDR1 as LGHNA and CDR2 as YSLEER.

A single count supports this clone. This chain connects TRBV6-5 to TRBJ2-7; 8 positions agree with TRBD2. Germline trimming cut 6 bases from V and 4 bases from J; bases unmatched to any gene: 5. Germline V gene lookup returns CDR1 MNHEY and CDR2 SVGAGI. The CDR3 is made up of 13 amino acids. CDR3 DNA: TGTGCCAGCAGAGCGGGAGAGAATTACGAGCAGTACTTC. This sequence encodes CASRAGENYEQYF.

The J gene is TRBJ2-7, the V gene TRBV28, with D tentatively TRBD1 or TRBD2 (5 bases each). Germline V gene data show CDR1 as MDHEN and CDR2 as SYDVKM. There are 13 residues in the CDR3. V was cut by 6 bases and J by 5 bases, with 14 bases left in between. Here the CDR3 reads CASRRGPAHEQYF. The CDR3 DNA reads TGTGCCAGCAGACGGGGACCCGCCCACGAGCAGTACTTC.

The chain combines TRBV5-1 with TRBJ2-7; D is possibly TRBD2 (6 bases). Looked up from germline, CDR1 is SGHRS and CDR2 is YFSETQ. The V end was cut by 0 bases, the J end by 2 bases, with 12 bases between. The CDR3 length is 15 residues. The CDR3 region is CASSLEGGGTYEQYF. CDR3 in DNA: TGCGCCAGCAGCTTGGAGGGCGGAGGGACCTACGAGCAGTACTTC.

V gene TRBV15 combines with J gene TRBJ2-7; 12 bases align to TRBD2. The length of the CDR3 is 18 residues. Germline V gives CDR1 LNHNV, CDR2 YYDKDF (reference sequence). The junction had 10 bases not matched to a gene; V was cut back by 0 bases and J by 4 bases. The CDR3 coding sequence is TGTGCCACCAGCAGAGAAGCCCCGACTAGCGGGAGAAGTTACGAGCAGTACTTC. Its translation is CATSREAPTSGRSYEQYF.

As regards this clone: The sample carries other DNA sequences with the same CDR3. The chain uses TRBV19 and TRBJ2-3; no clear D. CDR3 length: 12 amino acids. V was pared by 3 bases and J by 6 bases, with 7 bases between. The germline V gene has CDR1 LNHDA and CDR2 SQIVND (reference sequence). In DNA form, the CDR3 reads TGTGCCAGTAGTATCGACCCCGATACGCAGTATTTT. Protein: CASSIDPDTQYF.

The chain links TRBV2 to TRBJ2-1, with 9 bases aligning to TRBD2. This CDR3 has 15 amino acids. The trim removed 6 bases at V and 3 bases at J, leaving 6 bases unmatched. CDR1 and CDR2 (germline): SNHLY, FYNNEI. This chain's CDR3 is CASRLAGEGYNEQFF. CDR3 DNA: TGTGCCAGCAGGTTAGCGGGAGAAGGCTACAATGAGCAGTTCTTC.

This chain connects TRBV11-2 to TRBJ2-5; 8 nucleotides align to TRBD2. CDR3 length equals 15 residues. Germline CDR1 SGHAT, CDR2 FQNNGV. J lost 1 base, V lost 3 bases, and 4 bases had no gene match. The CDR3 loop is CASSLGLVGQETQYF. The CDR3 DNA is TGTGCCAGCAGCTTGGGACTAGTGGGCCAAGAGACCCAGTACTTC.

This rearrangement joins TRBV4-2 to TRBJ2-7, with D maybe TRBD2 (5 bases). Germline CDR1 reads LGHNA; CDR2 reads YNFKEQ. The CDR3 runs 17 residues. V was clipped by 3 bases and J by 3 bases, with 21 bases between them. CDR3 amino acids: CASSHSTRLGVIYEQYF. The CDR3, as DNA: TGTGCCAGCAGCCATTCTACTAGATTGGGAGTTATCTACGAGCAGTACTTC.

This clone was seen only once. This chain links TRBV5-4 with TRBJ2-5, with D perhaps matching TRBD2 (6 bases). V was pared by 0 bases and J by 4 bases, with 16 bases between. Germline V gives CDR1 SGHNT, CDR2 YYREEE (reference sequence). This CDR3 comprises 16 residues. The CDR3 here is CASSLAVAGIGETQYF. Here the CDR3 DNA reads TGTGCCAGCAGCTTGGCCGTTGCGGGAATAGGAGAGACCCAGTACTTC.

This chain uses TRBV9 with TRBJ1-1, with D tentatively TRBD1 (5 bases). Germline V gene lookup returns CDR1 SGDLS and CDR2 YYNGEE. This CDR3 has 15 residues. V lost 5 bases and J 3 bases, leaving 17 bases between the germline ends. The CDR3 sequence: CASSRVRGGYTEAFF. CDR3 in DNA: TGTGCCAGCAGTAGGGTGAGGGGTGGGTACACTGAAGCTTTCTTT.

J is TRBJ2-7 and V is TRBV6-1; TRBD2 is a possible D gene (6 bases). The V end was cut by 5 bases, the J end by 3 bases, with 11 bases between. This CDR3 comprises 13 residues. Germline loops: CDR1 MNHNS, CDR2 SASEGT. The CDR3 DNA sequence: TGTGCCAGCAGTCCCCGACTAGACTACGAGCAGTACTTC. Encoded protein: CASSPRLDYEQYF.

This sequence joins TRBV6-5 and TRBJ1-5, with 10 bases fitting TRBD1. Losses at the gene ends were 6 bases for V and 7 bases for J; bases not matched to a gene: 9. The CDR3 has 15 residues. Looked up from germline, CDR1 is MNHEY and CDR2 is SVGAGI. This CDR3 reads CASSPDRGLLQPQHF. The CDR3 DNA reads as TGTGCCAGCAGCCCCGACAGGGGGCTCTTACAGCCCCAGCATTTT.

The gene calls are TRBV29-1 and TRBJ2-3; possibly TRBD1 for D (5 bases). CDR3 length: 15 residues. Germline V gene data show CDR1 as SQVTM and CDR2 as ANQGSEA. V dropped 8 bases and J dropped 0 bases, with 18 bases sitting between them. In DNA, the CDR3 is TGCAGCATAACCGTCGACAGTACTAGCACAGATACGCAGTATTTT. It codes for CSITVDSTSTDTQYF.

The rearrangement uses TRBV7-8 and TRBJ2-5, with a tentative D call TRBD1 (5 bases). With 5 bases removed from V and 4 bases from J, the gap between germline ends came to 8 bases. Germline V gene data show CDR1 as SGHVS and CDR2 as FQNEAQ. This CDR3 is 12 amino acids long. This CDR3 is CASSETGETQYF. The CDR3 bases are TGTGCCAGCAGCGAAACAGGAGAGACCCAGTACTTC.

The V call is TRBV2, the J call TRBJ1-2; D not certain. Trimming pared 4 bases from V and 2 bases from J, leaving 11 bases between. The CDR3 consists of 14 residues. CDR1 SNHLY and CDR2 FYNNEI come from the germline V gene. This CDR3 is CASSGPAKNYGYTF. The CDR3 region has the DNA TGTGCCAGCAGTGGCCCAGCGAAAAACTATGGCTACACCTTC. Full variable domain (missing parts from reference TRBV2 and TRBJ1-2): EPEVTQTPSHQVTQMGQEVILRCVPISNHLYFYWYRQILGQKVEFLVSFYNNEISEKSEIFDDQFSVERPDGSNFTLKIRSTKLEDSAMYFCASSGPAKNYGYTFGSGTRLTVV.

This rearrangement joins TRBV4-1 to TRBJ1-2; D unclear. Per germline, CDR1 MGHRA and CDR2 YSYEKL. The CDR3 is 12 amino acids. V lost 1 base and J lost 8, with 8 bases in between. The CDR3 DNA reads TGCGCCAGCAGCCAAGGTATGAGCGGCTACACCTTC. As protein: CASSQGMSGYTF.

This clone occurred once. This chain links TRBV27 with TRBJ1-1, with 7 bases matching TRBD1. The CDR3 is 17 residues long. From germline, CDR1 is MNHEY and CDR2 SMNVEV (reference sequence). V trimming: 3 bases; J trimming: 2 bases; junction bases outside the gene matches: 12. CDR3 DNA: TGTGCCAGCAGTTTCTCTACCCGGGACAGCGTTAACACTGAAGCTTTCTTT. The encoded protein is CASSFSTRDSVNTEAFF.

In regard to this clone: Other DNA sequences within the sample encode an identical CDR3. The chain links TRBV11-2 to TRBJ1-1; D not certain. The germline V and J ends were trimmed by 1 base and 1 base, with 10 bases remaining between them. Germline V lookup: CDR1 SGHAT, CDR2 FQNNGV. This CDR3 is 15 amino acids long. The CDR3 bases are TGTGCCAGCAGCTTAGTTCCGGGAGCGAACACTGAAGCTTTCTTT. Translated, it gives CASSLVPGANTEAFF.

J is TRBJ2-3 and V is TRBV27; maybe TRBD1 (6 bases). The germline V and J ends were trimmed by 5 bases and 4 bases, with 16 bases remaining between them. The CDR3 sequence is 15 residues long. In germline, CDR1 is MNHEY, CDR2 SMNVEV (reference sequence). CDR3 coding DNA: TGTGCCAGCAGTATCGACAGGTCCAACTCAGATACGCAGTATTTT. Translating gives CASSIDRSNSDTQYF.

The rearrangement uses TRBV10-3 and TRBJ2-2; D is possibly TRBD1 (7 bases). The CDR3 is 13 amino acids. V was trimmed by 11 bases and J by 6 bases, leaving 16 bases between them. Per the germline V gene, CDR1 is ENHRY and CDR2 is SYGVKD. As DNA, the CDR3 is TGTGCCTCCTCAGGAGGGGGCGCCGGGGAGCTGTTTTTT. Translating gives CASSGGGAGELFF.

This clone appeared a few times. This chain joins TRBV13 and TRBJ1-1; 7 positions agree with TRBD1. This CDR3 comprises 13 residues. Per germline, CDR1 PRHDT and CDR2 FYEKMQ (reference sequence). J lost 4 bases, V lost 4 bases, and 3 bases had no gene match. The CDR3 sequence is CASSSGTATEAFF. CDR3 DNA: TGTGCCAGCAGCTCAGGGACAGCCACTGAAGCTTTCTTT.

The chain combines TRBV9 with TRBJ2-7, with D possibly being TRBD2 (6 bases). The CDR3 consists of 16 residues. The V end was cut by 4 bases, the J end by 2 bases, with 19 bases between. Germline V gives CDR1 SGDLS, CDR2 YYNGEE. DNA for the CDR3: TGTGCCAGCAGCCCCTCGGGGGTAGCGAGCCCCTACGAGCAGTACTTC. The encoded protein is CASSPSGVASPYEQYF.

The chain couples TRBV28 to TRBJ1-3; D might be TRBD1 (6 bases). The CDR3 has 16 amino acids. Germline-derived CDR1 and CDR2 are MDHEN and SYDVKM. Trimming pared 4 bases from V and 0 bases from J, leaving 13 bases between. This chain's CDR3 is CASSWRGLYSGNTIYF. The CDR3 bases are TGTGCCAGCAGTTGGCGGGGGCTCTACTCTGGAAACACCATATATTTT.